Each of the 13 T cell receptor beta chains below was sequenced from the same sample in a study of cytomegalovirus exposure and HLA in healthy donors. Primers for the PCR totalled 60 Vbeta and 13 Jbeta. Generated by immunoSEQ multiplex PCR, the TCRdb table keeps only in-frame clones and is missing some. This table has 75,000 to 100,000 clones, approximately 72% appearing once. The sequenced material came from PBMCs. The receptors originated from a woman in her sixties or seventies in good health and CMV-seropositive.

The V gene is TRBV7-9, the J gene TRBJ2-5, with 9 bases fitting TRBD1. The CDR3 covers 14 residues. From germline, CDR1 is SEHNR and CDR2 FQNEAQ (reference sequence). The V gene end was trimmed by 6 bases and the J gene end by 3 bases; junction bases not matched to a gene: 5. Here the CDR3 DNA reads TGTGCCAGCAGGCACAGGGGGCGAGAAGAGACCCAGTACTTC. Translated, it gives CASRHRGREETQYF.

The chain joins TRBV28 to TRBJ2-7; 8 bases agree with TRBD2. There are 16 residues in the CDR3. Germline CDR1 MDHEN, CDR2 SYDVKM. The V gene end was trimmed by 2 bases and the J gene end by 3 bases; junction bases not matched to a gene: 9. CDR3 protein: CASSLTLLAGGYEQYF. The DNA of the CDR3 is TGTGCCAGCAGTTTAACCCTCCTCGCGGGAGGCTACGAGCAGTACTTC. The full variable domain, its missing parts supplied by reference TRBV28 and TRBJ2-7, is DVKVTQSSRYLVKRTGEKVFLECVQDMDHENMFWYRQDPGLGLRLIYFSYDVKMKEKGDIPEGYSVSREKKERFSLILESASTNQTSMYLCASSLTLLAGGYEQYFGPGTRLTVT.

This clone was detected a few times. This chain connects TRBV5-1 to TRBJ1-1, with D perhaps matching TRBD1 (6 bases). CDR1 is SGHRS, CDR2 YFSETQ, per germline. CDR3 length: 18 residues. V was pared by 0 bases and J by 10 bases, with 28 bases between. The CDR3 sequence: CASSLDRPGQRSPPSAFF. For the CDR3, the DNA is TGCGCCAGCAGCTTGGACAGACCAGGACAGCGGAGCCCCCCCTCAGCTTTCTTT. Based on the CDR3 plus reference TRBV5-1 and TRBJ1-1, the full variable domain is KAGVTQTPRYLIKTRGQQVTLSCSPISGHRSVSWYQQTPGQGLQFLFEYFSETQRNKGNFPGRFSGRQFSNSRSEMNVSTLELGDSALYLCASSLDRPGQRSPPSAFFGQGTRLTVV.

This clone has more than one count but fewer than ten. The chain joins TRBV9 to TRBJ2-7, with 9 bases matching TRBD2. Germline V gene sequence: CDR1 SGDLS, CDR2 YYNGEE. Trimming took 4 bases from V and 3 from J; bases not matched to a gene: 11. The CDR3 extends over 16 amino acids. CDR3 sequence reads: CASSPYSLAGYYEQYF. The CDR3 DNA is TGTGCCAGCAGCCCCTATTCGCTAGCGGGGTACTACGAGCAGTACTTC.

In DNA form, the CDR3 reads TGTGCCAGCGCAGGACTCTACGAGCAGTACTTC. Translation: CASAGLYEQYF. The V call is TRBV6-6, the J call TRBJ2-7, with D maybe TRBD2 (5 bases). CDR3 size: 11 residues. Germline V gives CDR1 MNHNY, CDR2 SVGAGI (reference sequence). With 8 bases removed from V and 3 bases from J, the gap between germline ends came to 8 bases.

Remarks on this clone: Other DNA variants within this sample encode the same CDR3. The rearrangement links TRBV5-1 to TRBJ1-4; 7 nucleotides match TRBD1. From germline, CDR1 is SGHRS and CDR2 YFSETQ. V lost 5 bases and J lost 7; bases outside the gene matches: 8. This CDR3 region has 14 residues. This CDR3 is CASSPRGLGEKLFF. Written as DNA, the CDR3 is TGCGCCAGCAGTCCCAGGGGGTTAGGTGAAAAACTGTTTTTT.

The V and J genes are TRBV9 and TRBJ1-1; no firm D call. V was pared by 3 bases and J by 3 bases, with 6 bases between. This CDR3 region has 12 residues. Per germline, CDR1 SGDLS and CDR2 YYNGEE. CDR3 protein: CASSGRDTEAFF. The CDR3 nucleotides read TGTGCCAGCAGCGGGAGGGACACTGAAGCTTTCTTT.

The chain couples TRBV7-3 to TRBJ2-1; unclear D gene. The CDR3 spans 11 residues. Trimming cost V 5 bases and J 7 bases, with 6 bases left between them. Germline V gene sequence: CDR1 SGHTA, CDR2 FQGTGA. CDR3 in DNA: TGTGCCAGCAGCAACGGGAATGAGCAGTTCTTC. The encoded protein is CASSNGNEQFF.

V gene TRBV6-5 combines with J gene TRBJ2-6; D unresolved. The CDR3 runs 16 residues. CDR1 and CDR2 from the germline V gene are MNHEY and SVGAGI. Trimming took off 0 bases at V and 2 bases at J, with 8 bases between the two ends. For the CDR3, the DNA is TGTGCCAGCAGTTACTCGAGTGGTACTGGGGCCAACGTCCTGACTTTC. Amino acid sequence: CASSYSSGTGANVLTF.

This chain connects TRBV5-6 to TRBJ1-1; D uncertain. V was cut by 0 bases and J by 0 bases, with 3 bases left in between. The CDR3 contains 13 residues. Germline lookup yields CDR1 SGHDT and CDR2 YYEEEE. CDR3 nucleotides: TGTGCCAGCAGCTTGGCGGTGAACACTGAAGCTTTCTTT. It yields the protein CASSLAVNTEAFF.

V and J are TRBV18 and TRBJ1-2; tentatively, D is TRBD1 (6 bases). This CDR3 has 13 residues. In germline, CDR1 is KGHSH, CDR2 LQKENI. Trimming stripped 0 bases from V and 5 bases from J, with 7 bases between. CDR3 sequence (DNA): TGTGCCAGCTCACCACCAACAGGGTATGGCTACACCTTC. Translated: CASSPPTGYGYTF.

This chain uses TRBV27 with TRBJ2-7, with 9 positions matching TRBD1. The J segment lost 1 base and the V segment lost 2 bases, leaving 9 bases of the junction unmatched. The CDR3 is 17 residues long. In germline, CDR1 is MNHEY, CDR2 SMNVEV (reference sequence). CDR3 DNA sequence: TGTGCCAGCAGTTTAGTACTTCGGACAGGGGTTTCCTACGAGCAGTACTTC. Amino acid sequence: CASSLVLRTGVSYEQYF.

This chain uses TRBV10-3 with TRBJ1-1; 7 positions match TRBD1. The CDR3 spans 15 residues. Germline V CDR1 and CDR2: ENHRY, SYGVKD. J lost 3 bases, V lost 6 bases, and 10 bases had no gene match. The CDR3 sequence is CAIRSSTGTDTEAFF. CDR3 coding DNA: TGTGCCATCAGAAGTTCGACAGGGACAGACACTGAAGCTTTCTTT.